Listed here is a single T cell receptor (beta chain). Per germline, CDR1 SGDLS and CDR2 YYNGEE. The CDR3 spans 14 residues. Trimming cost V 5 bases and J 5 bases, with 16 bases left between them. This record belongs to a study of blood T cell repertoires in COVID-19. Across the study: Spain, Italy and the United States supplied samples that represented acute and convalescent COVID-19. The analysed material was cDNA or gDNA that came from T cells, B-cell-depleted T cells, or PBMCs.

Repertoires were generated with immunoSEQ multiplex PCR, while TCRdb's copy carries only in-frame clones and drops some. The sample yields about 95,000 clones, more than 80% seen once. The sequenced material came from peripheral blood. This receptor was taken from a man over 45 with COVID-19, enrolled during active disease. The chain uses TRBV9 and TRBJ1-2; D is possibly TRBD1 (6 bases). The CDR3 DNA sequence: TGTGCCAGCAGACCCCCGGGGGGCCCGTATGGCTACACCTTC. Translating it yields CASRPPGGPYGYTF.